What follows are 19 T cell receptor beta chains derived from one specimen sequenced in a study of blood T cell repertoires in COVID-19. Profiled with immunoSEQ multiplex PCR; TCRdb holds only in-frame clones, not every one. This sample has fewer than 450,000 clones; approximately 90% occur once, and the top ten carry around 1.2%. The sample consisted of PBMCs or T cells enriched from blood (not recorded which). These receptors originate from a woman aged 18-29 years who had recovered from COVID-19.

This CDR3 is CASSSGQGDNQPQHF. CDR3 DNA sequence: TGTGCCAGCAGTTCCGGACAGGGGGATAATCAGCCCCAGCATTTT. The rearrangement uses TRBV28 and TRBJ1-5; 10 positions agree with TRBD1. Looked up from germline, CDR1 is MDHEN and CDR2 is SYDVKM. The CDR3 is 15 amino acids. J was trimmed by 4 bases and V by 4 bases; bases with no gene match: 4.

This chain connects TRBV6-1 to TRBJ2-3, with 7 bases that match TRBD2. The CDR3 is 14 residues long. Trimming removed 2 bases from V and 3 bases from J; junction bases left unmatched: 2. Germline CDR1 and CDR2: MNHNS and SASEGT. The CDR3 sequence: CASSESRGTDTQYF. The CDR3 bases are TGTGCCAGCAGTGAATCGCGGGGGACAGATACGCAGTATTTT.

V gene TRBV4-2 combines with J gene TRBJ2-1; TRBD2 aligns across 7 bases. CDR3 size: 15 residues. Trimming removed 3 bases from V and 8 bases from J; junction bases left unmatched: 10. The germline V gene encodes CDR1 LGHNA and CDR2 YNFKEQ. CDR3 region: CASSHETSSTDEQFF. The CDR3 DNA reads TGTGCCAGCAGCCACGAGACTAGCTCGACGGATGAGCAGTTCTTC.

This chain connects TRBV28 to TRBJ2-7; D is perhaps TRBD1 (6 bases). Trimming left V 6 bases short and J 0 bases short, with 15 bases between. The CDR3 totals 15 residues. Germline CDR1 MDHEN, CDR2 SYDVKM. The CDR3 loop reads CASREPTGSSYEQYF. DNA of the CDR3: TGTGCCAGCAGAGAACCGACAGGTAGCTCCTACGAGCAGTACTTC.

This sequence joins TRBV2 and TRBJ1-2; 7 bases agree with TRBD1. Trimming at V came to 9 bases and at J to 6 bases, leaving 10 bases not matched to a gene. In germline, CDR1 is SNHLY, CDR2 FYNNEI. This CDR3 region has 13 residues. The CDR3 reads CARKHNRGNGYTF. The CDR3 nucleotides read TGTGCCAGAAAACACAACAGGGGAAATGGCTACACCTTC.

The J gene is TRBJ2-3, the V gene TRBV5-8, with a possible D match to TRBD1 (6 bases). In germline, CDR1 is SGHTS, CDR2 YDEGEE. The length of the CDR3 is 14 residues. CDR3 region: CGSSSDRSLNTQYF. CDR3 nucleotide sequence: TGTGGGAGCAGCTCGGACAGATCACTTAATACGCAGTATTTT.

The chain employs TRBV7-2 and TRBJ2-3, with D perhaps matching TRBD2 (6 bases). Germline CDR1 and CDR2: SGHTA and FQGNSA. This CDR3 region has 14 residues. Trimming cost V 0 bases and J 11 bases, with 15 bases left between them. The CDR3 spells CASSLAVASAVQYF. DNA of the CDR3: TGTGCCAGCAGCTTAGCGGTAGCTAGCGCCGTGCAGTATTTT.

The chain couples TRBV30 to TRBJ1-2; 7 positions agree with TRBD1. CDR1 is GTSNPN, CDR2 SVGIG, per germline (reference sequence). V trimming: 3 bases; J trimming: 4 bases; junction bases outside the gene matches: 8. The CDR3 runs 14 residues. The CDR3 loop reads CAWSETGLGYGYTF. CDR3 DNA sequence: TGTGCCTGGAGCGAGACAGGGTTGGGCTATGGCTACACCTTC.

V and J are TRBV30 and TRBJ1-1; 7 bases map to TRBD1. Germline V lookup: CDR1 GTSNPN, CDR2 SVGIG (reference sequence). V was pared by 4 bases and J by 0 bases, with 5 bases of the junction left unmatched. This CDR3 spans 14 amino acids. CDR3 region: CAWTRQGVNTEAFF. The CDR3, as DNA: TGTGCCTGGACGCGACAGGGAGTGAACACTGAAGCTTTCTTT.

V gene TRBV9 combines with J gene TRBJ1-5; D unresolved. Germline loops: CDR1 SGDLS, CDR2 YYNGEE. The CDR3 loop spans 15 amino acids. V gave up 0 bases and J gave up 0 bases, with 7 bases separating them. CDR3 sequence (DNA): TGTGCCAGCAGCGTAGATGGCATTAGCAATCAGCCCCAGCATTTT. This translates into CASSVDGISNQPQHF.

The rearrangement links TRBV6-1 to TRBJ1-4; 9 bases are a match to TRBD1. V gave up 0 bases and J gave up 9 bases; unmatched junction bases: 8. The CDR3 sequence is 16 residues long. Germline loops: CDR1 MNHNS, CDR2 SASEGT. As DNA, the CDR3 is TGTGCCAGCAGTGAAGCGCTTCGGGACAGGGTTAAAAAACTGTTTTTT. The encoded protein is CASSEALRDRVKKLFF.

This clone was seen a single time. The chain has TRBV11-3 and TRBJ2-3; the match to TRBD2 covers 7 bases. Germline V CDR1 and CDR2: SGHNT, YENEEA. Germline trimming cut 5 bases from V and 6 bases from J; bases unmatched to any gene: 17. This CDR3 comprises 17 residues. The CDR3 reads CASSAEGAGTLGDTQYF. The DNA for the CDR3 is TGTGCCAGCAGCGCCGAAGGAGCGGGGACCCTTGGGGATACGCAGTATTTT.

This clone was seen a few times. This chain uses TRBV3-1 (or the pseudogene TRBV3-2) with TRBJ1-2; D might be TRBD1 (5 bases). Germline values: CDR1 LGHDT, CDR2 YNNKEL (reference sequence). The CDR3 spans 14 residues. Trimming removed 2 bases from V and 2 bases from J, with 9 bases in between. This CDR3 is CASSQRNRNYGYTF. In nucleotides, the CDR3 is TGTGCCAGCAGCCAACGGAACAGGAACTATGGCTACACCTTC.

As to this clone: The sample holds other DNA sequences that translate to the same CDR3. The chain joins TRBV5-1 to TRBJ1-4; a possible D gene is TRBD1 (6 bases). The V and J ends lost 4 bases and 5 bases respectively, with 9 bases between them. The CDR3 loop spans 13 amino acids. Germline-derived CDR1 and CDR2 are SGHRS and YFSETQ. In DNA form, the CDR3 reads TGCGCCAGCAGCCTTCAGGGGAATGAAAAACTGTTTTTT. This translates into CASSLQGNEKLFF.

As DNA, the CDR3 is TGTGCCAGCAGCGCGGGTTCCACCGGGGAGCTGTTTTTT. Its protein product is CASSAGSTGELFF. The V and J genes are TRBV9 and TRBJ2-2; D not certain. From germline, CDR1 is SGDLS and CDR2 YYNGEE. The V end was cut by 3 bases, the J end by 4 bases, with 7 bases between. The CDR3 runs to 13 residues.

The table lists this clone with a count of one. This rearrangement joins TRBV9 to TRBJ2-7, with TRBD2 identical over 7 bases. V trimming: 2 bases; J trimming: 3 bases; junction bases outside the gene matches: 11. The germline V gene encodes CDR1 SGDLS and CDR2 YYNGEE. The CDR3 has 16 amino acids. The CDR3 coding sequence is TGTGCCAGCAGCGTCACAACCGGGACTACCCTCTACGAGCAGTACTTC. Translated, it gives CASSVTTGTTLYEQYF.

The chain joins TRBV10-3 to TRBJ2-6; D call uncertain. CDR3 length: 15 residues. Trimming removed 3 bases at V and 0 bases at J, with 6 bases between. Germline-derived CDR1 and CDR2 are ENHRY and SYGVKD. The CDR3 DNA is TGTGCCATCAGTGATCTAGGCTCTGGGGCCAACGTCCTGACTTTC. Amino acids: CAISDLGSGANVLTF.

This chain connects TRBV19 to TRBJ1-2, with D maybe TRBD1 (5 bases). The germline gives CDR1 LNHDA, CDR2 SQIVND (reference sequence). V was clipped by 7 bases and J by 5 bases, with 20 bases between them. The CDR3 consists of 15 residues. The CDR3 DNA follows: TGTGCCAGTACCCCACGTGGGGGGGTCGCTTATGGCTACACCTTC. Translated, it gives CASTPRGGVAYGYTF.

This chain links TRBV4-1 with TRBJ1-1; 12 bases align to TRBD1. Germline-derived CDR1 and CDR2 are MGHRA and YSYEKL. The CDR3 is 18 residues long. Trimming at V came to 1 base and at J to 3 bases, leaving 9 bases not matched to a gene. The CDR3 nucleotides read TGCGCCAGCAGCCAAGTCCCGGGACAGGGGGCGCGGGACACTGAAGCTTTCTTT. Its protein product is CASSQVPGQGARDTEAFF.